The 21 T cell receptor beta chains below all came from one sample that was sequenced in a study of blood T cell repertoires in COVID-19. Method: immunoSEQ multiplex PCR; TCRdb's copy keeps in-frame clones and lacks some. The data contain 87,000 or so clones, about 86% of them singletons. The specimen was peripheral blood. All receptors come from a woman of 80 years or more in a cohort sampled during active or convalescent COVID-19.

The sample holds one count of this clone. V usage is TRBV5-5 and J usage is TRBJ2-2, with D possibly matching TRBD1 (6 bases). V lost 4 bases, J lost 4 bases, and 11 bases lay in between. Germline V gene sequence: CDR1 SGHKS, CDR2 YYEKEE (reference sequence). The CDR3 sequence is 14 residues long. CDR3 protein: CASSLGQSTGELFF. The CDR3 bases are TGTGCCAGCAGCCTCGGACAGAGCACCGGGGAGCTGTTTTTT.

This clone appeared a single time. The gene calls are TRBV6-5 and TRBJ2-1; 9 bases are a match to TRBD1. Germline values: CDR1 MNHEY, CDR2 SVGAGI. This CDR3 spans 16 amino acids. V trimming: 2 bases; J trimming: 7 bases; junction bases outside the gene matches: 9. CDR3 nucleotide sequence: TGTGCCAGCAGTTACCTTACAGGGGGCGCCGGAAATGAGCAGTTCTTC. Encoded protein: CASSYLTGGAGNEQFF.

The rearrangement uses TRBV6-1 and TRBJ2-7, with TRBD1 as a possible D gene (6 bases). The CDR3 is 14 amino acids. V was cut by 2 bases and J by 4 bases, with 12 bases left in between. Germline loops: CDR1 MNHNS, CDR2 SASEGT. The DNA of the CDR3 is TGTGCCAGCAGTGAATTTGGACAGTATTACGAGCAGTACGTC. This sequence encodes CASSEFGQYYEQYV.

This chain connects TRBV11-2 to TRBJ2-1; 9 bases map to TRBD2. The CDR3 has 14 residues. Germline assignment: CDR1 SGHAT and CDR2 FQNNGV. V lost 4 bases and J lost 7; bases outside the gene matches: 5. CDR3 bases: TGTGCCAGCAGCTCCCTAGCGGGGCCGAATGAGCAGTTCTTC. As protein: CASSSLAGPNEQFF.

This chain uses TRBV11-2 with TRBJ2-1; 12 nucleotides agree with TRBD2. Germline V CDR1 and CDR2: SGHAT, FQNNGV. The CDR3 runs to 15 residues. J lost 7 bases, V lost 4 bases, and 5 bases had no gene match. The CDR3 reads CASSSGTSGLNEQFF. In nucleotides, the CDR3 is TGTGCCAGCAGCTCCGGGACTAGCGGGTTGAATGAGCAGTTCTTC.

J is TRBJ1-4 and V is TRBV19, with TRBD1 as a possible D gene (6 bases). The CDR3 extends over 15 amino acids. Looked up from germline, CDR1 is LNHDA and CDR2 is SQIVND (reference sequence). Trimming removed 3 bases at V and 7 bases at J, with 15 bases between. The CDR3 loop is CASSIGTGLGEKLFF. The CDR3 nucleotides read TGTGCCAGTAGTATCGGAACAGGGCTTGGTGAAAAACTGTTTTTT.

In this sample, this clone turned up once. The CDR3 coding sequence is TGCGCCAGCAGCCAACCCACTCTAGCGGGAGCCTACGAGCAGTACTTC. Its protein is CASSQPTLAGAYEQYF. This chain joins TRBV4-1 and TRBJ2-7; 10 bases are a match to TRBD2. Germline trimming cut 2 bases from V and 2 bases from J; bases unmatched to any gene: 6. The CDR3 spans 16 residues. Looked up from germline, CDR1 is MGHRA and CDR2 is YSYEKL.

In the case of this clone: The same CDR3 also results from other DNA sequences found in this sample. This chain links TRBV2 with TRBJ1-2; D perhaps matches TRBD1 (6 bases). Trimming took 6 bases from V and 7 from J, leaving 12 bases between them. The CDR3 loop spans 12 amino acids. Germline V lookup: CDR1 SNHLY, CDR2 FYNNEI. DNA of the CDR3: TGTGCCAGCAGCGATACAGGGCGTGGCTACACCTTC. It specifies CASSDTGRGYTF.

The chain carries TRBV3-1 (or the pseudogene TRBV3-2) and TRBJ1-3, with unresolved D. Germline CDR1 is LGHDT and CDR2 is YNNKEL (reference sequence). This CDR3 is built from 13 residues. V shed 0 bases and J shed 4 bases, with 4 bases lying between them. The CDR3 here is CASSQDGGNTIYF. In DNA, the CDR3 is TGTGCCAGCAGCCAAGATGGCGGAAACACCATATATTTT.

The chain is built from TRBV10-2 and TRBJ1-1; a weak D match, TRBD1 (5 bases). Germline lookup yields CDR1 WSHSY and CDR2 SAAADI. Trimming shortened V by 4 bases and J by 5 bases, and 11 bases separated the two germline ends. The CDR3 runs to 13 residues. CDR3 sequence (DNA): TGCGCCAGCAGTGTAGGGGATAGTACTGAAGCTTTCTTT. This codes for CASSVGDSTEAFF.

V and J are TRBV4-1 and TRBJ2-7; 7 nucleotides line up with TRBD1. The CDR3 consists of 15 residues. Germline V CDR1 and CDR2: MGHRA, YSYEKL. J lost 1 base, V lost 11 bases, and 14 bases had no gene match. Written as DNA, the CDR3 is TGCGCCTGCCTACAAGGGGGCGGGCCATCCTACGAGCAGTACTTC. Translating gives CACLQGGGPSYEQYF.

This sequence joins TRBV20-1 and TRBJ2-2; D is unresolved. Germline V gene data show CDR1 as DFQATT and CDR2 as SNEGSKA (reference sequence). This CDR3 has 10 amino acids. The germline V and J ends were trimmed by 5 bases and 8 bases, with 6 bases remaining between them. Written as DNA, the CDR3 is TGCAGTGCTTGGGCGGGGGAGCTGTTTTTT. Translating gives CSAWAGELFF.

The CDR3 nucleotides are TGTGCCAGTAGCCCCCGCTATGGTTCTAGCACAGATACGCAGTATTTT. The encoded protein is CASSPRYGSSTDTQYF. The chain combines TRBV9 with TRBJ2-3; D not resolved. V dropped 8 bases and J dropped 0 bases, with 19 bases sitting between them. The CDR3 contains 16 residues. The germline V gene encodes CDR1 SGDLS and CDR2 YYNGEE.

This rearrangement joins TRBV5-6 to TRBJ1-5; no clear D gene. V was trimmed by 0 bases and J by 3 bases, leaving 7 bases between them. This CDR3 contains 14 residues. The V gene's germline CDR1 is SGHDT and CDR2 YYEEEE. DNA of the CDR3: TGTGCCAGCAGCTTGGGACGGGACAATCAGCCCCAGCATTTT. Protein product: CASSLGRDNQPQHF.

The chain joins TRBV7-9 to TRBJ2-5, with TRBD1 matching over 7 bases. The V gene end was trimmed by 1 base and the J gene end by 5 bases; junction bases not matched to a gene: 10. Germline V gene sequence: CDR1 SEHNR, CDR2 FQNEAQ (reference sequence). The CDR3 totals 16 residues. CDR3 in DNA: TGTGCCAGCAGCTTAGATCAGGGGGTGATATTCGAGACCCAGTACTTC. The encoded protein is CASSLDQGVIFETQYF.

V gene TRBV28 combines with J gene TRBJ1-6; 8 nucleotides line up with TRBD1. V lost 6 bases, J lost 8 bases, and 6 bases stayed unmatched. From germline, CDR1 is MDHEN and CDR2 SYDVKM. The CDR3 extends over 14 amino acids. The CDR3 sequence is CASSTGQGYSPLHF. The CDR3 DNA follows: TGTGCCAGCAGCACTGGACAGGGTTATTCACCCCTCCACTTT.

The J gene is TRBJ2-3, the V gene TRBV9, with D hard to call. V shed 2 bases and J shed 1 base, with 17 bases lying between them. Per germline, CDR1 SGDLS and CDR2 YYNGEE. This CDR3 has 17 residues. CDR3 DNA sequence: TGTGCCAGCAGCGTCCTTCCTGCGGCGGCACGCACAGATACGCAGTATTTT. Its protein is CASSVLPAAARTDTQYF.

This chain joins TRBV3-1 (or the pseudogene TRBV3-2) and TRBJ2-5, with 9 bases identical to TRBD2. Per germline, CDR1 LGHDT and CDR2 YNNKEL (reference sequence). The CDR3 runs to 16 residues. Trimming cost V 3 bases and J 5 bases; bases outside gene matches: 10. The CDR3 is CASSQLFRAGGETQYF. The CDR3, as DNA: TGTGCCAGCAGCCAGTTATTTAGGGCGGGAGGGGAGACCCAGTACTTC.

This clone was detected once. The rearrangement joins TRBV6-5 to TRBJ1-6, with TRBD1 identical over 11 bases. The junction had 4 bases not matched to a gene; V was cut back by 8 bases and J by 7 bases. This CDR3 spans 14 amino acids. CDR1 MNHEY and CDR2 SVGAGI come from the germline V gene. The CDR3 DNA follows: TGTGCCAGCTGCTGGGACAGGGGGAATTCACCCCTCCACTTT. Its translation is CASCWDRGNSPLHF.

The rearrangement joins TRBV5-6 to TRBJ1-5, with D possibly TRBD1 on 6 matching bases. Between the trimmed V and J ends, which lost 0 bases and 3 bases, there was a span of 7 bases. The CDR3 spans 14 residues. CDR1 is SGHDT, CDR2 YYEEEE, per germline. The CDR3 is CASSLGQANQPQHF. Here the CDR3 DNA reads TGTGCCAGCAGCTTGGGACAGGCCAATCAGCCCCAGCATTTT.

This sequence joins TRBV7-9 and TRBJ1-2; TRBD1 aligns across 9 bases. The CDR3 consists of 14 residues. Germline V gives CDR1 SEHNR, CDR2 FQNEAQ (reference sequence). Trimming removed 1 base from V and 8 bases from J; junction bases left unmatched: 5. The CDR3: CASSLGWTGEGYTF. Here the CDR3 DNA reads TGTGCCAGCAGCTTAGGGTGGACAGGGGAAGGCTACACCTTC.